This TCR beta chain is drawn from a study of cytomegalovirus exposure and HLA in healthy donors. Study results and caveats: Some public TCRs appeared in many individuals, while most sequences were rare. One cluster of highly shared sequence variants probably arose as a sequencing artifact.

PCR employed 60 Vbeta and 13 Jbeta primers. This table comes from immunoSEQ multiplex PCR, and its TCRdb copy is limited to in-frame clones, with some not included. The repertoire holds roughly 130,000 clones, over 70% seen once, with approximately 1% in the top ten. Notes on this clone: Its antigen is undetermined.

Trimming cost V 7 bases and J 2 bases; bases outside gene matches: 7. Per the germline V gene, CDR1 is MNHEY and CDR2 is SVGAGI. The CDR3 spans 14 residues. Input material: PBMCs. The origin of this receptor is a man aged 18 to 29 in good health and CMV-seronegative. The chain joins TRBV6-5 to TRBJ1-1; 7 nucleotides align to TRBD1. CDR3: CASMSGTENTEAFF. CDR3 bases: TGTGCCAGCATGTCCGGGACAGAAAACACTGAAGCTTTCTTT.